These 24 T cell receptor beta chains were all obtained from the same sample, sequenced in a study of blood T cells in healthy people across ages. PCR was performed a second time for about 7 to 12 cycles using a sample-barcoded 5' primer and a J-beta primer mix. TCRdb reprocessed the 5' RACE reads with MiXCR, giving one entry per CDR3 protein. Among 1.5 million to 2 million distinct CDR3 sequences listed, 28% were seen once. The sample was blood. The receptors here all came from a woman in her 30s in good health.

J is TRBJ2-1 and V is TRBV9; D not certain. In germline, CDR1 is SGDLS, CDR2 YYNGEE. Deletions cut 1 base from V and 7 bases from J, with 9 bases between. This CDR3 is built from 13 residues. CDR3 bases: TGTGCCAGCAGCGTAATGGGATATAATGAGCAGTTCTTC. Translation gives CASSVMGYNEQFF.

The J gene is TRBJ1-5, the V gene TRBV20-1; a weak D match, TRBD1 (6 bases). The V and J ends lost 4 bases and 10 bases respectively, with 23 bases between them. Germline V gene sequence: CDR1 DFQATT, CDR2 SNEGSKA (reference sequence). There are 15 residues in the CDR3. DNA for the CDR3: TGCAGTGCTAAAGGGGGTGGGACCCCCGGCGTTCCCCAGCATTTT. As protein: CSAKGGGTPGVPQHF.

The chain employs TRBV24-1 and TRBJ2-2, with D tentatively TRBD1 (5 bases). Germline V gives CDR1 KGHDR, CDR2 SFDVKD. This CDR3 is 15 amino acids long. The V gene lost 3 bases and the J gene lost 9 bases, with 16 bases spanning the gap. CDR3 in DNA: TGTGCCACCAGTGATCCTAGAACCTCAGGGCGGGAGCTGTTTTTT. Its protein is CATSDPRTSGRELFF.

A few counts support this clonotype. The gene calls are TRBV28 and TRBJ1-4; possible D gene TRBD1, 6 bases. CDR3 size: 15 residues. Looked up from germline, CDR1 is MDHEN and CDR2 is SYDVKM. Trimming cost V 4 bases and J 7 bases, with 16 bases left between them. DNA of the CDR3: TGTGCCAGCAGTTCTCCGGGGGGGGCGGGTGAAAAACTGTTTTTT. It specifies CASSSPGGAGEKLFF.

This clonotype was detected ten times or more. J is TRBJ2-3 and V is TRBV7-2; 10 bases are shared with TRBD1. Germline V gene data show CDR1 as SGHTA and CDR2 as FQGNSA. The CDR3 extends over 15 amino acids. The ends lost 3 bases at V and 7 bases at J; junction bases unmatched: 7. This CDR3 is CASSFSRQGAHTQYF. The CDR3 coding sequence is TGTGCCAGCAGCTTCAGTAGACAGGGGGCACATACGCAGTATTTT. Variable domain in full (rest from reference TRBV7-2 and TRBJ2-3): GAGVSQSPSNKVTEKGKDVELRCDPISGHTALYWYRQSLGQGLEFLIYFQGNSAPDKSGLPSDRFSAERTGGSVSTLTIQRTQQEDSAVYLCASSFSRQGAHTQYFGPGTRLTVL.

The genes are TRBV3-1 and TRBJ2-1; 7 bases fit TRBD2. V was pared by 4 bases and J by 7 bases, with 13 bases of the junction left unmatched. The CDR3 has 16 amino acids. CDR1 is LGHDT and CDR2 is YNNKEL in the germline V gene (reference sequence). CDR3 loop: CASSPEERGRLNEQFF. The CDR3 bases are TGTGCCAGCAGCCCGGAGGAGCGGGGCCGATTGAATGAGCAGTTCTTC.

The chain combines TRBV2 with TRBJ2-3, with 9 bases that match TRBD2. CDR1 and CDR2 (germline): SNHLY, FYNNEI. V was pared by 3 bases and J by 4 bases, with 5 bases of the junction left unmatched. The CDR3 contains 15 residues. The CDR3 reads CASSEWRGGSDTQYF. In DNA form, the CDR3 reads TGTGCCAGCAGTGAGTGGCGGGGGGGCTCAGATACGCAGTATTTT.

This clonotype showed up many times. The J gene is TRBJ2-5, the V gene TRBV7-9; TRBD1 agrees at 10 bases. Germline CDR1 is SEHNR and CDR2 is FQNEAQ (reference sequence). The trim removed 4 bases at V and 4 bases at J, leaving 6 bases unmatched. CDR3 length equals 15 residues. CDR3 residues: CASSSRTGGGETQYF. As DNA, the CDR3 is TGTGCCAGCAGCTCCCGGACAGGGGGAGGAGAGACCCAGTACTTC.

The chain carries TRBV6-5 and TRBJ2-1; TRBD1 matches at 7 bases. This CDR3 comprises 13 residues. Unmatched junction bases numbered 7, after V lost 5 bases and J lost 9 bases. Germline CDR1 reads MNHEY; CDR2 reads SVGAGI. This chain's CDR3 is CASSPRTGSEQFF. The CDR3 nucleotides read TGTGCCAGCAGTCCCCGGACAGGTAGTGAGCAGTTCTTC.

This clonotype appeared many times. The CDR3 here is CASSPAGYTDTQYF. The DNA of the CDR3 is TGTGCCAGCAGCCCCGCAGGGTACACAGATACGCAGTATTTT. The V gene is TRBV9, the J gene TRBJ2-3; possible D gene TRBD1, 5 bases. Germline CDR1 reads SGDLS; CDR2 reads YYNGEE. V lost 4 bases and J 2 bases, leaving 11 bases between the germline ends. The CDR3 has 14 residues.

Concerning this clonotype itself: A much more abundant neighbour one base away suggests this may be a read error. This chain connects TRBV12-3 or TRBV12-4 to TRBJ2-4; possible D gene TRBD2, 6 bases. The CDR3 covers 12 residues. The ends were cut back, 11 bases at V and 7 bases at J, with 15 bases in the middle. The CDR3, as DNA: TGTGCCGGCACCCTAGGGAGGAACATTCAGTACTTC. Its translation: CAGTLGRNIQYF.

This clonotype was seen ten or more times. CDR3 DNA sequence: TGTGCCAGCAGTTTTAGGGGCCCTAGCTCCTACAATGAGCAGTTCTTC. Translated: CASSFRGPSSYNEQFF. The gene calls are TRBV12-3 or TRBV12-4 and TRBJ2-1; the D gene is possibly TRBD1 (5 bases). V gave up 3 bases and J gave up 0 bases, with 12 bases separating them. This CDR3 is built from 16 residues.

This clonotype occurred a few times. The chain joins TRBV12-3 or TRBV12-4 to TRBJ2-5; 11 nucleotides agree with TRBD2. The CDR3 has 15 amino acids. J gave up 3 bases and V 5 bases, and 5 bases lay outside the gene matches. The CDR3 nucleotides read TGTGCCAGCAGTCCTCCGGGACTAGCGGAAGAGACCCAGTACTTC. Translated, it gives CASSPPGLAEETQYF.

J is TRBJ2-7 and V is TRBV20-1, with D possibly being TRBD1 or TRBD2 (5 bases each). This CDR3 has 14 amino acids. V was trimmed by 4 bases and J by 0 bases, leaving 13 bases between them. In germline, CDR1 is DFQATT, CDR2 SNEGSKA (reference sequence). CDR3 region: CSAKFGGNSYEQYF. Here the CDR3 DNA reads TGCAGTGCTAAATTTGGGGGAAACTCCTACGAGCAGTACTTC.

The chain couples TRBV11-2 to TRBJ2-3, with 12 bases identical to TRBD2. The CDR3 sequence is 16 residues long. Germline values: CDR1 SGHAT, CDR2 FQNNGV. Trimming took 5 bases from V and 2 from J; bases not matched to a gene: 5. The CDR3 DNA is TGTGCCAGCAGCCGCCGGACTAGCGGGATCACAGATACGCAGTATTTT. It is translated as CASSRRTSGITDTQYF.

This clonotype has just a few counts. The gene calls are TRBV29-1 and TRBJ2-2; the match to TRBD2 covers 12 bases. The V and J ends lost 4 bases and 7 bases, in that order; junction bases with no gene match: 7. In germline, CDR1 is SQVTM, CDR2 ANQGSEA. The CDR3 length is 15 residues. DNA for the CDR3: TGCAGCGTTGTCCCTAGCGGGAGGGAAGGCGGGGAGCTGTTTTTT. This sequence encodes CSVVPSGREGGELFF.

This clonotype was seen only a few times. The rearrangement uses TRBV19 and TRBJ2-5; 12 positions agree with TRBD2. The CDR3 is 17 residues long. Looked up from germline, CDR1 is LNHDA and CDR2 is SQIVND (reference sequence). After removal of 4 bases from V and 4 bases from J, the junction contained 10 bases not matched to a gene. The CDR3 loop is CASSTGTTSGRGETQYF. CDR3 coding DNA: TGTGCCAGTAGTACCGGAACGACTAGCGGGAGAGGAGAGACCCAGTACTTC.

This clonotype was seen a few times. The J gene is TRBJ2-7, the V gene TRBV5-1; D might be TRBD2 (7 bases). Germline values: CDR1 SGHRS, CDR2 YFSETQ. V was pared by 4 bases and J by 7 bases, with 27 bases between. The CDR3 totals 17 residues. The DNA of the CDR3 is TGCGCCAGCAGCCGAGGGGGGGGGAGACTACGGCCTTGGGAGCAGTACTTC. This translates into CASSRGGGRLRPWEQYF. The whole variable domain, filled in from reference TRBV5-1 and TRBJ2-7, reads KAGVTQTPRYLIKTRGQQVTLSCSPISGHRSVSWYQQTPGQGLQFLFEYFSETQRNKGNFPGRFSGRQFSNSRSEMNVSTLELGDSALYLCASSRGGGRLRPWEQYFGPGTRLTVT.

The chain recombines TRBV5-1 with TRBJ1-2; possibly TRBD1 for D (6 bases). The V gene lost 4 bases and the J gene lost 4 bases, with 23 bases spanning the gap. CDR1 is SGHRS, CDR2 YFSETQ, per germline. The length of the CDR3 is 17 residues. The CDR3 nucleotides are TGCGCCAGCAGCGTCGGTACAGGGCAGGGAACACTCTATGGCTACACCTTC. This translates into CASSVGTGQGTLYGYTF.

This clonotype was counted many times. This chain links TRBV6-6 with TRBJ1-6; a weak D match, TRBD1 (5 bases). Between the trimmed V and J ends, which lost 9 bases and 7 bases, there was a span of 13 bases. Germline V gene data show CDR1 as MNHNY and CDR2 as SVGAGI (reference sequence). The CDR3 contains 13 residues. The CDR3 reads CASGAQTNSPLHF. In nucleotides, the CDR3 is TGTGCCAGTGGGGCACAGACGAATTCACCCCTCCACTTT.

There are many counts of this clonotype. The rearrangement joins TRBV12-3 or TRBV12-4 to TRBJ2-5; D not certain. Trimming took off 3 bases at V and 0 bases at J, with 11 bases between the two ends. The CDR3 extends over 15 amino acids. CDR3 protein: CASSFSNRYQETQYF. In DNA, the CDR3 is TGTGCCAGCAGTTTCTCCAACAGATACCAAGAGACCCAGTACTTC.

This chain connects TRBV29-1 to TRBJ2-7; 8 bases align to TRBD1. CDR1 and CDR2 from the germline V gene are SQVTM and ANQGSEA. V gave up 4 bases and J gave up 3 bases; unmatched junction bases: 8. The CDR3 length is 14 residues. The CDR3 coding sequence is TGCAGCGTTGGAGGGTCCGGGACAGGCTACGAGCAGTACTTC. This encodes CSVGGSGTGYEQYF.

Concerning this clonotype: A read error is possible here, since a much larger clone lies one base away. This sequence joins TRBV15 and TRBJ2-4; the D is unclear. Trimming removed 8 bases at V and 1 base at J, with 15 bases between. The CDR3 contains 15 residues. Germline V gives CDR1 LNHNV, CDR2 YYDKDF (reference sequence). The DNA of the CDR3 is TGTGCCACCGGCCCATACAGCAATGCCAAAAACATTCAGTACTTC. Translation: CATGPYSNAKNIQYF.

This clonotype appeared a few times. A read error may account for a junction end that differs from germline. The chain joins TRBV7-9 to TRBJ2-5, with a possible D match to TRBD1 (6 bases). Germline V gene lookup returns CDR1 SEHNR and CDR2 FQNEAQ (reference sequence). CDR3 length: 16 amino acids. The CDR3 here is CVSSSSGTRKLETQYF. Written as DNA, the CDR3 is TGTGTCAGCAGCTCCTCCGGGACACGGAAATTAGAGACCCAGTACTTC.